Listed here are 10 T cell receptor delta chains from one sample, sequenced in a study of gamma-delta T cells after stem cell transplantation. TCRdb fed the RT-PCR reads to CATT. Seen here are about 2,500 delta-chain clones, approximately 31% observed once, and the top ten hold 31%. The sequenced sample consisted of gamma-delta T cells. The receptor set was obtained from a human donor. It is not recorded whose cells these are; they may come from a transplant donor.

This clone turned up a few times. In nucleotides, the CDR3 is TGTGCCTGTGACACCGTTACGGGAAGGGGGATACGCGAGACCGATAAACTCATCTTT. It codes for CACDTVTGRGIRETDKLIF. The chain employs TRDV2 and TRDJ1, with 10 positions matching TRDD3. The germline V gene encodes CDR1 GEAIGNYY and CDR2 EKD. The CDR3 runs to 19 residues. V was clipped by 0 bases and J by 2 bases; unmatched bases: 14.

Concerning this clone: Within the sample, other DNA sequences also encode this same CDR3. This rearrangement joins TRDV2 to TRDJ1; 12 positions agree with TRDD3. Germline-derived CDR1 and CDR2 are GEAIGNYY and EKD. With V trimmed by 3 bases and J by 0 bases, 19 bases remained unmatched. This CDR3 spans 21 amino acids. CDR3 in amino acids: CACDPLSVLGDTSTYTDKLIF. The CDR3 nucleotides are TGTGCCTGTGACCCTCTTTCAGTACTGGGGGATACCTCAACTTACACCGATAAACTCATCTTT.

Remarks on this clone: A read error is likely here: a far larger clone is one base away. The genes are TRDV2 and TRDJ1, with TRDD3 identical over 13 bases. This CDR3 has 24 amino acids. V trimming: 0 bases; J trimming: 2 bases; junction bases outside the gene matches: 26. The germline V gene has CDR1 GEAIGNYY and CDR2 EKD. The CDR3 is CACDTLILGDTHVTDTRGTDKLIF. The CDR3 region has the DNA TGTGCCTGTGACACCCTAATACTGGGGGATACGCACGTTACAGACACCCGGGGGACCGATAAACTCATCTTT.

V gene TRDV1 combines with J gene TRDJ1; D remains ambiguous. Per the germline V gene, CDR1 is TSWWSYY and CDR2 is QGS. CDR3 size: 19 residues. V shed 0 bases and J shed 2 bases, with 22 bases lying between them. The CDR3 DNA reads TGTGCTCTTGGGGAACTCTCCCTCCTTACTGCGATTGAAACCGATAAACTCATCTTT. Its translation: CALGELSLLTAIETDKLIF.

CDR3 nucleotides: TGTGCCTGTGACACCATTGGAGGGGGATACACCGATAAACTCATCTTT. Translation: CACDTIGGGYTDKLIF. The chain employs TRDV2 and TRDJ1; 7 bases line up with TRDD3. This CDR3 has 16 residues. Trimming took 0 bases from V and 0 from J; bases not matched to a gene: 6. Per the germline V gene, CDR1 is GEAIGNYY and CDR2 is EKD.

This clone is deemed medium-sized. The rearrangement links TRDV2 to TRDJ1, with 10 nucleotides matching TRDD3. The germline V gene has CDR1 GEAIGNYY and CDR2 EKD. The CDR3 runs to 14 residues. With 0 bases clipped from V and 7 bases from J, the junction kept 4 bases outside the gene matches. CDR3 amino acids: CACDTLLGDGKLIF. The CDR3 nucleotides are TGTGCCTGTGACACCTTACTGGGGGATGGTAAACTCATCTTT.

This chain links TRDV3 with TRDJ1; D perhaps matches TRDD3 (9 bases). V was shortened by 5 bases and J by 0 bases, with 37 bases between the two germline ends. CDR3 length: 21 amino acids. Germline CDR1 TVYSNPD, CDR2 GDNSRS (reference sequence). CDR3: CAPVYLPKPDWGTVYTDKLIF. In nucleotides, the CDR3 is TGTGCCCCTGTCTACCTTCCTAAACCGGACTGGGGGACCGTGTACACCGATAAACTCATCTTT.

Notes on this clone: Other nucleotide sequences from this sample produce the same CDR3. This rearrangement joins TRDV2 to TRDJ2, with TRDD3 as a possible D gene (5 bases). The V gene's germline CDR1 is GEAIGNYY and CDR2 EKD. The length of the CDR3 is 15 residues. V lost 4 bases and J 8 bases, leaving 19 bases between the germline ends. The chain's CDR3 is CACDTVGIEGAQLFF. In nucleotides, the CDR3 is TGTGCCTGTGATACCGTAGGGATTGAGGGGGCACAACTCTTCTTT.

A word on this clone: One base away lies a much larger clone, so this may be a sequencing read error. This sample also contains other DNA sequences that code for the same CDR3. The CDR3 bases are TGTGCCTGTGACAGCTTGGGGGAATACACCGATAAGCTCATCTTT. This encodes CACDSLGEYTDKLIF. The chain carries TRDV2 and TRDJ1; TRDD3 matches at 7 bases. Germline V gene lookup returns CDR1 GEAIGNYY and CDR2 EKD. The CDR3 extends over 15 amino acids.

With regard to this clone: An end of the junction does not agree with germline; a read error may underlie this. The V and J genes are TRDV2 and TRDJ1; weak D call: TRDD3 (6 bases). The CDR3 totals 15 residues. Germline values: CDR1 GEAIGNYY, CDR2 EKD. CDR3 protein: CACESMGADTDNLIF. CDR3 sequence (DNA): TGTGCCTGTGAGTCGATGGGGGCTGACACCGATAACCTCATCTTT.